One sample yielded the 29 T cell receptor beta chains listed below, sequenced in a study of blood T cells in healthy people across ages (dated by TCRdb to 2014 to 2015). Libraries were prepared through 5' RACE. Instrument on record: Illumina HiSeq 2500. A second PCR of 7 to 11 cycles was run with a J-beta primer mix and a sample-barcoded 5' primer. The public sequencing data were trimmed at Q25 with fastp and processed into clonotypes with MiXCR by TCRdb, which kept only in-frame beta chains. Each CDR3 protein appears once, grouped with its most common genes and DNA. The sample yields 800,000 or so distinct CDR3 sequences; roughly 25% were counted once. The ten most abundant clones make up under 4.5% of the sample. The same specimen was also included in a second study, on T cells of mothers and their children.

Sequencing used blood. These receptors all come from a boy younger than 18 in good health.

This sequence joins TRBV9 and TRBJ2-7; D is undetermined. Germline V gene data show CDR1 as SGDLS and CDR2 as YYNGEE. The CDR3 is 13 amino acids. Trimming took off 2 bases at V and 6 bases at J, with 12 bases between the two ends. CDR3 nucleotide sequence: TGTGCCAGCAGCGTGAACGTAGTAGGCGAGCAGTACTTC. It yields the protein CASSVNVVGEQYF.

This clonotype was found a few times. V is TRBV20-1 and J is TRBJ2-7; D tentatively fits TRBD1 or TRBD2 (5 bases each). Trimming cost V 3 bases and J 2 bases, with 14 bases left between them. CDR1 and CDR2 (germline): DFQATT, SNEGSKA (reference sequence). The length of the CDR3 is 14 residues. CDR3: CSASEGTEAYEQYF. For the CDR3, the DNA is TGCAGTGCTAGTGAGGGGACGGAAGCCTACGAGCAGTACTTC.

The sample holds a few counts of this clonotype. The chain combines TRBV6-1 with TRBJ2-3; D might be TRBD1 or TRBD2, each matching 5 bases. The V and J ends lost 5 bases and 0 bases respectively, with 12 bases between them. Looked up from germline, CDR1 is MNHNS and CDR2 is SASEGT. The CDR3 contains 15 residues. The CDR3 DNA is TGTGCCAGCAGTAGACCCGGGGCTAGCACAGATACGCAGTATTTT. Translating it yields CASSRPGASTDTQYF.

This clonotype has more than one count but fewer than ten. CDR3 sequence reads: CASSPGGRRSETQYF. CDR3 in DNA: TGTGCCAGCAGCCCTGGGGGACGGAGATCCGAGACCCAGTACTTC. This chain links TRBV27 with TRBJ2-5; TRBD1 or TRBD2 may be the D gene (5 bases each). The CDR3 totals 15 residues. Trimming took off 6 bases at V and 5 bases at J, with 19 bases between the two ends. Germline V gives CDR1 MNHEY, CDR2 SMNVEV (reference sequence).

V is TRBV29-1 and J is TRBJ2-1, with D perhaps matching TRBD2 (6 bases). The germline V gene has CDR1 SQVTM and CDR2 ANQGSEA. The length of the CDR3 is 15 residues. V lost 0 bases and J 4 bases, leaving 13 bases between the germline ends. The CDR3 region has the DNA TGCAGCGTTGAAGACCCTCTAGCGACGTACAATGAGCAGTTCTTC. Translating it yields CSVEDPLATYNEQFF.

The sample holds a few counts of this clonotype. This chain links TRBV4-1 with TRBJ1-4; D gene uncertain. Trimming cost V 2 bases and J 6 bases, with 13 bases left between them. Germline V gene data show CDR1 as MGHRA and CDR2 as YSYEKL. The CDR3 sequence is 15 residues long. The CDR3 loop is CASSQTGLLDEKLFF. DNA for the CDR3: TGCGCCAGCAGCCAAACCGGATTGCTGGATGAAAAACTGTTTTTT.

This clonotype was seen only a few times. The chain carries TRBV29-1 and TRBJ2-1, with D perhaps being TRBD1 or TRBD2 (5 bases each). The length of the CDR3 is 15 residues. The ends were cut back, 2 bases at V and 5 bases at J, with 16 bases in the middle. CDR1 is SQVTM and CDR2 is ANQGSEA in the germline V gene. The CDR3 here is CSVEIRDALNNEQFF. The CDR3 region has the DNA TGCAGCGTTGAAATCCGGGACGCCTTAAACAATGAGCAGTTCTTC.

CDR3: CASSFSGSGQYF. DNA of the CDR3: TGTGCCAGCAGTTTCTCGGGGTCCGGGCAGTACTTC. The gene calls are TRBV28 and TRBJ2-5; maybe TRBD2 (5 bases). The CDR3 runs 12 residues. Per the germline V gene, CDR1 is MDHEN and CDR2 is SYDVKM. V lost 3 bases to trimming and J lost 11 bases, with 13 bases between them.

J is TRBJ2-3 and V is TRBV20-1; 16 positions agree with TRBD2. V lost 6 bases to trimming and J lost 3 bases; unmatched junction nucleotides: 15. From germline, CDR1 is DFQATT and CDR2 SNEGSKA (reference sequence). The CDR3 has 19 amino acids. The CDR3 loop reads CSAHRPGLAGGQGTDTQYF. The CDR3 DNA follows: TGCAGTGCCCACCGACCGGGACTAGCGGGGGGGCAAGGTACAGATACGCAGTATTTT.

This chain links TRBV10-3 with TRBJ2-7; D is ambiguous. CDR1 and CDR2 from the germline V gene are ENHRY and SYGVKD. The V end lost 0 bases, the J end lost 3 bases, and 9 bases lay between the germline ends. The CDR3 is 14 residues long. The CDR3 loop is CAISESAGYYEQYF. For the CDR3, the DNA is TGTGCCATCAGTGAGTCGGCAGGTTACTACGAGCAGTACTTC.

In its sample, this clonotype was seen many times. The J gene is TRBJ2-3, the V gene TRBV18; a weak D match, TRBD2 (5 bases). V dropped 1 base and J dropped 0 bases, with 11 bases sitting between them. CDR1 KGHSH and CDR2 LQKENI come from the germline V gene. This CDR3 is built from 16 residues. The CDR3 is CASSPREYPSTDTQYF. The CDR3 coding sequence is TGTGCCAGCTCACCACGGGAGTACCCTAGCACAGATACGCAGTATTTT.

The chain employs TRBV9 and TRBJ1-4; D possibly corresponds to TRBD1 (6 bases). The CDR3 is 14 residues long. The germline V gene has CDR1 SGDLS and CDR2 YYNGEE. V was cut by 3 bases and J by 4 bases, with 10 bases left in between. The CDR3 region has the DNA TGTGCCAGCAGCGCCGACAGGAGTAATGAAAAACTGTTTTTT. This codes for CASSADRSNEKLFF.

This chain connects TRBV12-3 or TRBV12-4 to TRBJ1-2, with no clear D. V was shortened by 6 bases and J by 2 bases, with 19 bases between the two germline ends. This CDR3 has 16 residues. CDR3 in DNA: TGTGCCAGCAGCTACTATGGGAGGAGATCAAACTATGGCTACACCTTC. Protein sequence: CASSYYGRRSNYGYTF.

The chain employs TRBV7-2 and TRBJ2-5, with 7 positions matching TRBD2. The CDR3 has 17 amino acids. V was clipped by 2 bases and J by 8 bases; unmatched bases: 17. Germline V gene sequence: CDR1 SGHTA, CDR2 FQGNSA. This chain's CDR3 is CASSLLTLLAGGDTQYF. The CDR3 DNA reads TGTGCCAGCAGCTTATTAACCTTGTTAGCGGGTGGAGACACCCAGTACTTC.

This chain joins TRBV7-9 and TRBJ2-7, with 9 bases matching TRBD1. CDR1 SEHNR and CDR2 FQNEAQ come from the germline V gene (reference sequence). Germline trimming cut 5 bases from V and 2 bases from J; bases unmatched to any gene: 7. This CDR3 has 15 residues. The CDR3 coding sequence is TGTGCCAGCAGCCCAGGACAGGGGAAGGCCTACGAGCAGTACTTC. This translates into CASSPGQGKAYEQYF.

V and J are TRBV7-9 and TRBJ2-7; a weak D match, TRBD1 (6 bases). Germline assignment: CDR1 SEHNR and CDR2 FQNEAQ (reference sequence). The V and J ends lost 5 bases and 4 bases respectively, with 12 bases between them. The CDR3 runs to 13 residues. CDR3: CASSPKQGYEQYF. The CDR3 coding sequence is TGTGCCAGCAGCCCCAAACAGGGTTACGAGCAGTACTTC.

The chain recombines TRBV19 with TRBJ2-1, with 12 nucleotides matching TRBD1. V shed 3 bases, J shed 8 bases, and the junction held 5 bases outside the gene matches. Per germline, CDR1 LNHDA and CDR2 SQIVND (reference sequence). The CDR3 covers 15 residues. The CDR3 sequence: CASSMGGTGGDEQFF. The CDR3 region has the DNA TGTGCCAGTAGTATGGGGGGGACAGGGGGCGATGAGCAGTTCTTC.

This clonotype was detected only a few times. The J gene is TRBJ2-5, the V gene TRBV7-2, with 14 bases lining up with TRBD2. V gave up 5 bases and J gave up 2 bases; unmatched junction bases: 4. CDR3 length: 16 residues. Germline V gene lookup returns CDR1 SGHTA and CDR2 FQGNSA. The CDR3 here is CASSPGLAGVQETQYF. Written as DNA, the CDR3 is TGTGCCAGCAGCCCGGGACTAGCGGGAGTTCAAGAGACCCAGTACTTC.

The gene calls are TRBV7-9 and TRBJ1-1; D remains unclear. Germline lookup yields CDR1 SEHNR and CDR2 FQNEAQ (reference sequence). CDR3 size: 15 residues. Trimming left V 5 bases short and J 1 base short, with 14 bases between. Here the CDR3 DNA reads TGTGCCAGCAGCCCTCGGATTGATGGGAACACTGAAGCTTTCTTT. Translation: CASSPRIDGNTEAFF.

As regards this clonotype: Germline and junction disagree at one end, which may indicate a read error. The chain employs TRBV28 and TRBJ1-5, with a weak D call TRBD1 (5 bases). Germline CDR1 and CDR2: MDHEN and SYDVKM. The CDR3 consists of 14 residues. CDR3 sequence: CAGSFWQGSQPQHF. CDR3 nucleotide sequence: TGTGCCGGCAGTTTTTGGCAGGGAAGTCAGCCCCAGCATTTT.

This clonotype was observed a handful of times. This chain uses TRBV29-1 with TRBJ2-3; the D gene could be TRBD1 or TRBD2 (5 bases each). V was clipped by 6 bases and J by 2 bases, with 12 bases between them. The CDR3 sequence is 13 residues long. The V gene's germline CDR1 is SQVTM and CDR2 ANQGSEA. The CDR3: CSVLGVITDTQYF. Here the CDR3 DNA reads TGCAGCGTCCTGGGGGTTATCACAGATACGCAGTATTTT.

This clonotype was counted between two and nine times. This chain joins TRBV6-2 or TRBV6-3 and TRBJ1-5; D might be TRBD1 (5 bases). V shed 5 bases and J shed 4 bases, with 18 bases lying between them. Germline CDR1 reads MNHEY; CDR2 reads SVGEGT. The CDR3 covers 16 residues. The CDR3 bases are TGTGCCAGCAGTCCGGACACCCGGGGATGGAATCAGCCCCAGCATTTT. Amino acids: CASSPDTRGWNQPQHF.

The genes are TRBV7-2 and TRBJ2-5; 9 bases align to TRBD1. V was clipped by 5 bases and J by 1 base; unmatched bases: 8. Germline loops: CDR1 SGHTA, CDR2 FQGNSA. The CDR3 has 16 amino acids. The CDR3 reads CASSIRGTGFQETQYF. CDR3 bases: TGTGCCAGCAGCATTAGAGGGACAGGGTTCCAAGAGACCCAGTACTTC.

The J gene is TRBJ2-4, the V gene TRBV6-5; 11 bases map to TRBD2. Trimming took 6 bases from V and 6 from J; bases not matched to a gene: 7. Germline V gives CDR1 MNHEY, CDR2 SVGAGI. The CDR3 spans 15 residues. The CDR3 bases are TGTGCCAGCAGCCCCTTTAGCGGGAGGGGAAACATTCAGTACTTC. Its translation is CASSPFSGRGNIQYF.

The gene calls are TRBV2 and TRBJ1-2, with D perhaps matching TRBD1 (6 bases). The length of the CDR3 is 14 residues. V was trimmed by 8 bases and J by 0 bases, leaving 13 bases between them. Germline V gives CDR1 SNHLY, CDR2 FYNNEI. The CDR3 nucleotides are TGTGCCAGCCGTAGGGGGTTAGCTAACTATGGCTACACCTTC. It yields the protein CASRRGLANYGYTF.

The chain recombines TRBV29-1 with TRBJ1-2; TRBD1 is a possible D gene (6 bases). Germline assignment: CDR1 SQVTM and CDR2 ANQGSEA. The CDR3 is 12 amino acids. Trimming pared 6 bases from V and 4 bases from J, leaving 12 bases between. CDR3: CSVQAGAYGYTF. The DNA for the CDR3 is TGCAGCGTACAAGCAGGGGCCTATGGCTACACCTTC.

This sequence joins TRBV28 and TRBJ2-3, with D tentatively TRBD2 (6 bases). Between the trimmed V and J ends, which lost 5 bases and 3 bases, there was a span of 15 bases. The CDR3 runs to 15 residues. Germline CDR1 is MDHEN and CDR2 is SYDVKM. In DNA form, the CDR3 reads TGTGCCAGCAGTCCATCGGGACTGAAGACAGATACGCAGTATTTT. Protein: CASSPSGLKTDTQYF.

This clonotype was detected a few times. J is TRBJ2-5 and V is TRBV6-6; maybe TRBD2 (5 bases). The DNA end is more similar to TRBJ2-1, so the J call may be wrong. The CDR3 has 14 amino acids. Germline CDR1 and CDR2: MNHNY and SVGAGI (reference sequence). CDR3 DNA: TGTGCCAGCAGTGCTCTAGCACCCGTAGATGAGCAGTTCTTC. Amino acids: CASSALAPVDEQFF.

V is TRBV7-2 and J is TRBJ2-4, with 9 bases fitting TRBD1. The CDR3 is 15 amino acids. V was pared by 4 bases and J by 6 bases, with 7 bases of the junction left unmatched. Germline CDR1 reads SGHTA; CDR2 reads FQGNSA. The CDR3 DNA sequence: TGTGCCAGCAGCTCTCAATCGGGACAGGGAAACATTCAGTACTTC. Amino acids: CASSSQSGQGNIQYF. Looking up the rest from reference TRBV7-2 and TRBJ2-4 gives the full variable domain: GAGVSQSPSNKVTEKGKDVELRCDPISGHTALYWYRQSLGQGLEFLIYFQGNSAPDKSGLPSDRFSAERTGGSVSTLTIQRTQQEDSAVYLCASSSQSGQGNIQYFGAGTRLSVL.